Following are 3 T cell receptor beta chains from one sample sequenced in a study of CD8 T cells in Susac syndrome. RNA, at about 0.45 to 1 ug, was reverse transcribed with random hexamers. TCRdb re-analysed the immunoSEQ multiplex PCR reads in MiXCR, keeping a single row per CDR3 protein. In the table there are roughly 150,000 distinct CDR3 sequences, 85% to 95% of which are singletons. Material: CD8+ T cells from PBMCs. These receptors were obtained from a human donor with Susac syndrome.

V usage is TRBV27 and J usage is TRBJ2-7, with D possibly TRBD2 on 6 matching bases. V dropped 8 bases and J dropped 6 bases, with 11 bases sitting between them. Germline assignment: CDR1 MNHEY and CDR2 SMNVEV (reference sequence). This CDR3 has 11 residues. The CDR3 loop is CASGSGGEQYF. The CDR3 bases are TGTGCCAGCGGTTCCGGGGGCGAGCAGTACTTC.

This chain connects TRBV28 to TRBJ2-5, with 7 nucleotides matching TRBD2. The germline V gene encodes CDR1 MDHEN and CDR2 SYDVKM. This CDR3 region has 17 residues. With 2 bases clipped from V and 1 base from J, the junction kept 10 bases outside the gene matches. CDR3 sequence: CASSLMAGADPQETQYF. CDR3 DNA: TGTGCCAGCAGTTTAATGGCGGGAGCGGACCCCCAAGAGACCCAGTACTTC.

The V and J genes are TRBV6-1 and TRBJ1-1; TRBD1 aligns across 7 bases. The CDR3 consists of 13 residues. CDR1 and CDR2 from the germline V gene are MNHNS and SASEGT. Trimming took 6 bases from V and 7 from J; bases not matched to a gene: 8. CDR3 protein: CASRGGTAFEAFF. The DNA of the CDR3 is TGTGCCAGCAGAGGCGGGACAGCTTTTGAAGCTTTCTTT.